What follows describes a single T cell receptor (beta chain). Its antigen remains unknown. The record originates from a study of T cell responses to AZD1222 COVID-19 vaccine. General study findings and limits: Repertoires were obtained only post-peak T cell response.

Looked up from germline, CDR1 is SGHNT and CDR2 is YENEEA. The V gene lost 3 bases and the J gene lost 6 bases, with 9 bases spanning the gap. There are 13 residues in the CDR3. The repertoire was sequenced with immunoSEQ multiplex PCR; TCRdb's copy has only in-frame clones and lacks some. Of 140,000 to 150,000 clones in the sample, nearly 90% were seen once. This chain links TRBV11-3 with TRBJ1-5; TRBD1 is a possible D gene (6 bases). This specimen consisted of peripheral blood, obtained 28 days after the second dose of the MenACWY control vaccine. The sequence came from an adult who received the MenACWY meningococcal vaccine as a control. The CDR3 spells CASSFGRGQPQHF. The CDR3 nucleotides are TGTGCCAGCAGCTTCGGCAGGGGTCAGCCCCAGCATTTT.